This TCR beta chain came from a study of preoperative IRX-2 immunotherapy in early breast cancer. Treatment noted: preoperative locoregional IRX-2 cytokine immunotherapy. Preoperative locoregional IRX-2 cytokine immunotherapy was tested in the phase Ib source study. Using immunoSEQ multiplex PCR, the repertoire was profiled, and TCRdb retains in-frame clones only, with some absent. The table lists around 57,000 clones, less than 95% of them singletons. Trimming removed 3 bases at V and 4 bases at J, with 19 bases between. CDR1 is KGHSH and CDR2 is LQKENI in the germline V gene. The CDR3 runs to 17 residues.

This sequence was found in a human donor with breast cancer. The sample was gathered from a patient treated with IRX-2 immunotherapy. The genes are TRBV18 and TRBJ2-1; tentatively, D is TRBD1 or TRBD2 (6 bases each). CDR3 nucleotide sequence: TGTGCCAGCTCACCCCCGACTAGTTCGGGGGCATACAATGAGCAGTTCTTC. Its translation is CASSPPTSSGAYNEQFF. Full variable domain (missing parts from reference TRBV18 and TRBJ2-1): NAGVMQNPRHLVRRRGQEARLRCSPMKGHSHVYWYRQLPEEGLKFMVYLQKENIIDESGMPKERFSAEFPKEGPSILRIQQVVRGDSAAYFCASSPPTSSGAYNEQFFGPGTRLTVL.